Listed below are T cell receptor beta chains from one sample, sequenced in a study of immune evolution from preneoplasia to lung adenocarcinoma. Assay used: immunoSEQ multiplex PCR; TCRdb lists only in-frame clones, some missing. The sample shows tens of thousands of clones, about 76% of them seen only once. Sample: FFPE invasive lung adenocarcinoma tissue. The receptors stem from a person in their sixties with invasive lung adenocarcinoma. Some clones in this sample may be carry-over from other donors' samples. Both conserved end residues are part of each CDR3. D genes are given only for firm matches. Clone size appears in some rows only: once, few, many, or a class for an expanded clone.

abundance | j_gene | d_gene | v_gene | CDR3aa | CDR3nt
NA | TRBJ2-1 | NA | TRBV6-6 | CASSPQGEQFF | TGTGCCAGCAGCCCCCAGGGCGAGCAGTTCTTC
NA | TRBJ2-5 | TRBD2 | TRBV9 | CASSVTSEETQYF | TGTGCCAGCAGCGTGACTAGCGAGGAGACCCAGTACTTC
NA | TRBJ1-2 | TRBD1 | TRBV2 | CASFTQGALGYTF | TGTGCCAGCTTTACTCAGGGGGCTCTTGGCTACACCTTC
NA | TRBJ2-5 | NA | TRBV19 | CASSPFGRPSETQYF | TGTGCCAGTAGTCCCTTTGGCAGGCCAAGCGAGACCCAGTACTTC
NA | TRBJ2-2 | NA | TRBV28 | CASSLLTGELFF | TGTGCCAGCAGTTTGCTCACCGGGGAGCTGTTTTTT
once | TRBJ1-1 | NA | TRBV7-2 | CASSLDQNTEAFF | TGTGCCAGCAGCTTAGACCAGAACACTGAAGCTTTCTTT
NA | TRBJ1-5 | NA | TRBV28 | CASSAAKRGAVQPQHF | TGTGCCAGCAGTGCTGCAAAAAGGGGCGCGGTACAGCCCCAGCATTTT
NA | TRBJ2-1 | TRBD2 | TRBV5-4 | CASSFRGGYGREQFF | TGTGCCAGCAGCTTCCGGGGAGGGTACGGCAGGGAGCAGTTCTTC
NA | TRBJ2-7 | NA | TRBV11-3 | CASSLRYEQYF | TGTGCCAGCAGCTTAAGGTACGAGCAGTACTTC
NA | TRBJ1-2 | NA | TRBV30 | CAWRGNRDSRNGYTF | TGTGCCTGGAGAGGAAACAGGGACTCGCGTAATGGCTACACCTTC
few | TRBJ2-7 | TRBD1 | TRBV5-1 | CASSAGTDRGVPYEQYF | TGCGCCAGCAGCGCGGGGACCGACAGGGGAGTTCCCTACGAGCAGTACTTC
NA | TRBJ1-1 | TRBD1 | TRBV6-1 | CATHRGNTEAFF | TGTGCCACTCACAGGGGGAACACTGAAGCTTTCTTT
NA | TRBJ2-3 | TRBD2 | TRBV5-1 | CASSPGLALNTDTQYF | TGCGCCAGCAGCCCGGGACTAGCTCTCAATACAGATACGCAGTATTTT
NA | TRBJ2-3 | TRBD1 | TRBV5-4 | CASSLDQGVDTQYF | TGTGCCAGCAGCTTGGATCAGGGGGTGGATACGCAGTATTTT
medium-sized | TRBJ1-2 | NA | TRBV7-2 | CASSWGDTIHTF | TGTGCCAGCAGCTGGGGAGATACGATCCACACCTTC
NA | TRBJ1-5 | NA | TRBV6-1 | CASTAGQEGQPQHF | TGTGCCAGCACCGCAGGCCAGGAGGGTCAGCCCCAGCATTTT
NA | TRBJ2-7 | NA | TRBV6-5 | CASSYRGPYEQYF | TGTGCCAGCAGTTACAGGGGTCCCTACGAGCAGTACTTC
NA | TRBJ2-3 | NA | TRBV9 | CASSVGPADTQYF | TGTGCCAGCAGCGTAGGCCCGGCAGATACGCAGTATTTT
NA | TRBJ2-3 | NA | TRBV25-1 | CASRRGSSDTQYF | TGTGCCAGCAGAAGGGGGTCATCGGATACGCAGTATTTT
NA | TRBJ1-2 | TRBD1 | TRBV28 | CASSLSDRANYGYTF | TGTGCCAGCAGTTTATCGGACAGGGCCAACTATGGCTACACCTTC
NA | TRBJ2-1 | NA | TRBV21-1 | CASSKPPAGSVSYNEQFF | TGTGCCAGCAGCAAACCCCCTGCTGGGAGCGTCTCCTACAATGAGCAGTTCTTC
NA | TRBJ1-2 | NA | TRBV7-2 | CASSHRDGYGYTF | TGTGCCAGCAGCCACCGGGATGGCTATGGCTACACCTTC
NA | TRBJ2-6 | TRBD1 | TRBV11-3 | CASSRTGSPGANVLTF | TGTGCCAGCAGTCGGACAGGGTCTCCTGGGGCCAACGTCCTGACTTTC
NA | TRBJ2-1 | NA | TRBV11-2 | CASSRRRRDSYNEQFF | TGTGCCAGCAGCCGGCGGCGGCGGGACTCCTACAATGAGCAGTTCTTC
NA | TRBJ2-4 | NA | TRBV5-6 | CASSLGGYGVKNIQYF | TGTGCCAGCAGCTTGGGGGGTTATGGGGTTAAAAACATTCAGTACTTC
medium-sized | TRBJ2-4 | NA | TRBV6-1 | CASSVAENIQYF | TGTGCCAGCAGTGTGGCTGAAAACATTCAGTACTTC
NA | TRBJ1-3 | NA | TRBV5-5 | CASSLRVGGNSGNTIYF | TGTGCCAGCAGCTTGCGGGTCGGGGGGAACTCTGGAAACACCATATATTTT
NA | TRBJ1-5 | NA | TRBV28 | CASRAPPPQPQHF | TGTGCCAGCAGGGCTCCCCCCCCTCAGCCCCAGCATTTT
NA | TRBJ2-6 | NA | TRBV28 | CASSPPGAGANVLTF | TGTGCCAGCAGCCCCCCAGGGGCTGGGGCCAACGTCCTGACTTTC
NA | TRBJ2-1 | TRBD1 | TRBV5-1 | CASSTGTGGPYNEQFF | TGCGCCAGCAGCACCGGGACAGGGGGACCTTACAATGAGCAGTTCTTC
NA | TRBJ2-1 | NA | TRBV7-9 | CASSLYGGSSYNEQFF | TGTGCCAGCAGCCTGTACGGCGGCAGCTCCTACAATGAGCAGTTCTTC
NA | TRBJ2-1 | TRBD2 | TRBV4-2 | CASSQTFPSGIGNEQFF | TGTGCCAGCAGCCAGACGTTTCCTAGCGGGATTGGAAATGAGCAGTTCTTC
few | TRBJ2-2 | NA | TRBV15 | CATSVGRNTGELFF | TGTGCCACCAGCGTGGGGCGGAACACCGGGGAGCTGTTTTTT
few | TRBJ2-2 | NA | TRBV27 | CASSLWGSGELFF | TGTGCCAGCAGTTTATGGGGGTCCGGGGAGCTGTTTTTT
NA | TRBJ2-5 | NA | TRBV6-6 | CASIPSGQETQYF | TGTGCCAGCATCCCCAGCGGCCAAGAGACCCAGTACTTC
once | TRBJ2-3 | NA | TRBV11-2 | CASSFHTQYF | TGTGCCAGCAGCTTCCATACGCAGTATTTT
NA | TRBJ2-7 | NA | TRBV28 | CASSLTHYEQYF | TGTGCCAGCAGTCTAACTCACTACGAGCAGTACTTC
NA | TRBJ2-3 | TRBD2 | TRBV6-1 | CASSDGTSGPSTDTQYF | TGTGCCAGCAGTGACGGGACTAGCGGGCCGAGCACAGATACGCAGTATTTT
NA | TRBJ2-7 | TRBD1 | TRBV28 | CASSPQLRTGGFYEQYF | TGTGCCAGCAGTCCTCAATTAAGGACAGGGGGCTTTTACGAGCAGTACTTC
NA | TRBJ1-5 | NA | TRBV27 | CASSFNREGNQPQHF | TGTGCCAGCAGTTTCAACAGGGAGGGGAATCAGCCCCAGCATTTT
medium-sized | TRBJ2-1 | NA | TRBV4-2 | CASSQDAGYEQFF | TGTGCCAGCAGCCAAGATGCAGGGTATGAGCAGTTCTTC
few | TRBJ2-7 | NA | TRBV4-1 | CASSQGGNSYEQYF | TGCGCCAGCAGCCAAGGTGGGAACTCCTACGAGCAGTACTTC
few | TRBJ2-3 | TRBD2 | TRBV18 | CASSTSGNTDTQYF | TGTGCCAGCTCGACTAGCGGGAATACAGATACGCAGTATTTT
once | TRBJ2-7 | NA | TRBV7-2 | CASSSPVEQYF | TGTGCCAGCAGCTCCCCGGTCGAGCAGTACTTC
NA | TRBJ1-1 | NA | TRBV2 | CASSGDANTEAFF | TGTGCCAGCAGCGGAGATGCGAACACTGAAGCTTTCTTT
NA | TRBJ1-1 | NA | TRBV5-1 | CASSLGTALNTEAFF | TGCGCCAGCAGCTTGGGGACAGCCCTGAACACTGAAGCTTTCTTT
NA | TRBJ1-1 | NA | TRBV10-2 | CASRSGGGDTEAFF | TGCGCCAGCAGGTCGGGGGGCGGGGACACTGAAGCTTTCTTT